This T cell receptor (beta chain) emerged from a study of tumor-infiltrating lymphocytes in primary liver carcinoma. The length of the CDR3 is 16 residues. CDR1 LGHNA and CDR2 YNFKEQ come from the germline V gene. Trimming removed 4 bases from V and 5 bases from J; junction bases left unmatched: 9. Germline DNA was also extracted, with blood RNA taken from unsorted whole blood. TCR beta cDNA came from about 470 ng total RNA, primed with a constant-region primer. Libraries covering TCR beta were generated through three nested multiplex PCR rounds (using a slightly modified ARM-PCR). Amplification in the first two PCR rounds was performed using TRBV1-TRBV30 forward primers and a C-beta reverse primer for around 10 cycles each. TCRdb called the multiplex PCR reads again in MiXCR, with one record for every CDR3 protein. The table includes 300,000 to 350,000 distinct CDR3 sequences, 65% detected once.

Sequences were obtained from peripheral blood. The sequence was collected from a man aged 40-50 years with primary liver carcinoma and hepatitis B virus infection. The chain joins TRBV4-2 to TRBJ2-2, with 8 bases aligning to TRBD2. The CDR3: CASSPMSRLATGELFF. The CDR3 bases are TGTGCCAGCAGCCCAATGTCGCGACTAGCGACCGGGGAGCTGTTTTTT.